One T cell receptor (beta chain) is described in this entry. This entry comes from a study of T cell changes during pregnancy in multiple sclerosis. Sequencing was performed with immunoSEQ multiplex PCR; in TCRdb, only in-frame clones are kept and a portion is missing. The sample yields approximately 97,000 clones, 75% to 95% seen once. Trimming removed 8 bases from V and 2 bases from J, with 13 bases in between. CDR1 and CDR2 (germline): SNHLY, FYNNEI. This CDR3 has 14 amino acids. This material consisted of peripheral blood, taken in the second trimester of pregnancy. The sequence was collected from a female donor in good health, enrolled as a control in a pregnancy study. The gene calls are TRBV2 and TRBJ1-3; D is perhaps TRBD1 (6 bases). CDR3 bases: TGTGCCAGCCCCAGGGGAACTCCTGGAAACACCATATATTTT. It translates to CASPRGTPGNTIYF.